A single sample is the source of the 11 T cell receptor beta chains below, sequenced in a study of molecular identifiers for immune sequencing clone quantification. One entry per CDR3 protein results from TCRdb running MiXCR on the PCR reads. Here the sample spans under 650,000 distinct CDR3 sequences, approximately 20% being singletons. The sequenced sample was naive CD8+ T cells from blood, with Jurkat cell RNA spiked in. The subset here: FACS-sorted CD8+CD4-CCR7+CD45RA+ naive T cells. These TCRs come from a human donor in good health. Some libraries in this study had Jurkat cell RNA spiked in.

In its sample, this clonotype was seen many times. V usage is TRBV6-2 or TRBV6-3 and J usage is TRBJ2-3; 12 nucleotides align to TRBD2. CDR3 length: 18 residues. Germline V gene sequence: CDR1 MNHEY, CDR2 SVGEGT. The ends lost 0 bases at V and 0 bases at J; junction bases unmatched: 4. The CDR3 nucleotides are TGTGCCAGCAGTTACTCCCCTAGCGGGGGGGAGAGCACAGATACGCAGTATTTT. Translating gives CASSYSPSGGESTDTQYF.

V gene TRBV28 combines with J gene TRBJ2-5; 7 bases fit TRBD1. V shed 7 bases and J 1 base; nucleotides not matched to a gene: 12. The CDR3 is 16 amino acids. Germline lookup yields CDR1 MDHEN and CDR2 SYDVKM. CDR3 sequence reads: CASNQPRDSFQETQYF. CDR3 DNA sequence: TGTGCCAGCAACCAACCCAGGGACAGTTTCCAAGAGACCCAGTACTTC. Full variable domain (missing parts from reference TRBV28 and TRBJ2-5): DVKVTQSSRYLVKRTGEKVFLECVQDMDHENMFWYRQDPGLGLRLIYFSYDVKMKEKGDIPEGYSVSREKKERFSLILESASTNQTSMYLCASNQPRDSFQETQYFGPGTRLLVL.

Ten or more counts support this clonotype. This chain connects TRBV5-6 to TRBJ2-2; no clear D. The germline CDR1 and CDR2 sequences are SGHDT and YYEEEE. The CDR3 covers 15 residues. V was cut by 0 bases and J by 2 bases, with 8 bases left in between. The CDR3 sequence: CASSLDEGNTGELFF. The CDR3 DNA reads TGTGCCAGCAGCTTGGATGAAGGAAACACCGGGGAGCTGTTTTTT.

This clonotype was recorded many times. The rearrangement uses TRBV7-9 and TRBJ2-1, with D perhaps matching TRBD1 (6 bases). CDR1 and CDR2 from the germline V gene are SEHNR and FQNEAQ (reference sequence). The V and J ends lost 5 bases and 0 bases respectively, with 11 bases between them. The CDR3 covers 15 residues. DNA of the CDR3: TGTGCCAGCAGCAGTACAGGGTCCTCCTACAATGAGCAGTTCTTC. Translated, it gives CASSSTGSSYNEQFF.

This clonotype was seen many times. The rearrangement uses TRBV7-9 and TRBJ2-7; TRBD2 aligns across 10 bases. The CDR3 has 15 residues. Losses at the gene ends were 5 bases for V and 5 bases for J; bases not matched to a gene: 9. Germline CDR1 SEHNR, CDR2 FQNEAQ (reference sequence). CDR3 amino acids: CASSHIERGGHEQYF. As DNA, the CDR3 is TGTGCCAGCAGCCACATTGAGCGGGGGGGCCACGAGCAGTACTTC.

As concerns this clonotype: Mismatch with germline at one junction end may stem from a read error. The V call is TRBV6-5, the J call TRBJ2-1; D may correspond to TRBD1 or TRBD2 (5 bases each). Germline V lookup: CDR1 MNHEY, CDR2 SVGAGI. The CDR3 extends over 17 amino acids. CDR3 protein: CASSYSFLGRGYDEQFF. CDR3 DNA sequence: TGTGCCAGCAGTTACTCGTTCCTAGGTCGGGGCTACGATGAGCAGTTCTTC.

This clonotype has at least ten counts. V gene TRBV30 combines with J gene TRBJ2-3; 10 bases line up with TRBD2. V shed 0 bases, J shed 4 bases, and the junction held 4 bases outside the gene matches. This CDR3 comprises 15 residues. Per the germline V gene, CDR1 is GTSNPN and CDR2 is SVGIG (reference sequence). The CDR3 DNA reads as TGTGCCTGGAGTGTACTAGCGGGGCTGGCAGATACGCAGTATTTT. Translation: CAWSVLAGLADTQYF.

This clonotype appeared many times. The gene calls are TRBV9 and TRBJ2-2; TRBD1 matches at 10 bases. This CDR3 contains 17 residues. V was pared by 2 bases and J by 4 bases, with 8 bases of the junction left unmatched. CDR1 is SGDLS and CDR2 is YYNGEE in the germline V gene. The CDR3 spells CASSVGQGEGSTGELFF. In nucleotides, the CDR3 is TGTGCCAGCAGCGTCGGACAGGGGGAGGGAAGCACCGGGGAGCTGTTTTTT. The full variable domain, in which reference TRBV9 and TRBJ2-2 provide the parts outside the CDR3, is DSGVTQTPKHLITATGQRVTLRCSPRSGDLSVYWYQQSLDQGLQFLIQYYNGEERAKGNILERFSAQQFPDLHSELNLSSLELGDSALYFCASSVGQGEGSTGELFFGEGSRLTVL.

The chain recombines TRBV5-4 with TRBJ2-2; TRBD1 might be the D (6 bases). The V gene lost 4 bases and the J gene lost 2 bases, with 18 bases spanning the gap. The CDR3 length is 17 residues. CDR1 and CDR2 (germline): SGHNT, YYREEE (reference sequence). CDR3 DNA: TGTGCCAGCAGCCCCACTCGCGGACAGACCAACACCGGGGAGCTGTTTTTT. This gives the protein CASSPTRGQTNTGELFF.

The gene calls are TRBV20-1 and TRBJ1-6; D call uncertain. CDR1 is DFQATT, CDR2 SNEGSKA, per germline (reference sequence). This CDR3 has 16 amino acids. Trimming removed 0 bases at V and 1 base at J, with 10 bases between. CDR3 region: CSARDRKESYNSPLHF. The DNA of the CDR3 is TGCAGTGCTAGAGATCGGAAGGAGTCCTATAATTCACCCCTCCACTTT.

J is TRBJ2-1 and V is TRBV24-1, with a possible D match to TRBD2 (6 bases). Germline assignment: CDR1 KGHDR and CDR2 SFDVKD. V lost 5 bases to trimming and J lost 2 bases, with 12 bases between them. The CDR3 totals 15 residues. The CDR3 coding sequence is TGTGCCACCAGTGGGAGGGAGAACACCTACAATGAGCAGTTCTTC. This gives the protein CATSGRENTYNEQFF.